The 17 T cell receptor beta chains in this list originate from one sample, sequenced in a study of PD-L1 blockade in urothelial cancer. Assay: immunoSEQ multiplex PCR; the TCRdb copy retains only in-frame clones and omits some. The profile shows tens of thousands of clones, around 87% of them singletons. The input for sequencing was PBMCs, taken around atezolizumab (anti-PD-L1) treatment. The receptors were gathered from a man aged 45-65 years with urothelial cancer.

This chain joins TRBV5-1 and TRBJ1-1; D unclear. CDR1 is SGHRS and CDR2 is YFSETQ in the germline V gene. V was shortened by 3 bases and J by 7 bases, with 19 bases between the two germline ends. The CDR3 covers 15 residues. CDR3 DNA sequence: TGCGCCAGCAGCTCCGATCCTCGAGGGAAGGGTGAAGCTTTCTTT. This codes for CASSSDPRGKGEAFF.

The chain links TRBV5-1 to TRBJ1-2; D is perhaps TRBD1 (6 bases). Per germline, CDR1 SGHRS and CDR2 YFSETQ. V was clipped by 0 bases and J by 2 bases, with 11 bases between them. This CDR3 has 15 residues. CDR3 bases: TGCGCCAGCAGCTTGGATTACGGACAGAACTATGGCTACACCTTC. The encoded protein is CASSLDYGQNYGYTF.

This rearrangement joins TRBV11-3 to TRBJ2-2; 14 nucleotides agree with TRBD2. The length of the CDR3 is 18 residues. The trim removed 1 base at V and 6 bases at J, leaving 7 bases unmatched. CDR1 SGHNT and CDR2 YENEEA come from the germline V gene. The CDR3 loop is CASSLAYRLAGGSGELFF. CDR3 nucleotide sequence: TGTGCCAGCAGCTTAGCCTACAGACTAGCGGGAGGGTCCGGGGAGCTGTTTTTT.

CDR3 coding DNA: TGTGCCAGCAGTAGGGGACAGTCTAATGAAAAACTGTTTTTT. This translates into CASSRGQSNEKLFF. The V call is TRBV7-2, the J call TRBJ1-4; 7 nucleotides match TRBD1. There are 14 residues in the CDR3. V was clipped by 6 bases and J by 3 bases; unmatched bases: 4. Germline V gene sequence: CDR1 SGHTA, CDR2 FQGNSA.

V gene TRBV19 combines with J gene TRBJ2-1; 11 positions agree with TRBD1. The CDR3 sequence is 16 residues long. Losses at the gene ends were 6 bases for V and 2 bases for J; bases not matched to a gene: 6. Per germline, CDR1 LNHDA and CDR2 SQIVND (reference sequence). The CDR3, as DNA: TGTGCCAGTAGACCTCCGGGACAGGGGGCCTACAATGAGCAGTTCTTC. The encoded protein is CASRPPGQGAYNEQFF.

The chain couples TRBV7-9 to TRBJ2-5; TRBD2 aligns across 9 bases. Trimming at V came to 5 bases and at J to 4 bases, leaving 8 bases not matched to a gene. The germline V gene encodes CDR1 SEHNR and CDR2 FQNEAQ (reference sequence). The CDR3 loop spans 15 amino acids. For the CDR3, the DNA is TGTGCCAGCAGCCGCAATCTAGCGGGGAGAGAGACCCAGTACTTC. As protein: CASSRNLAGRETQYF.

This CDR3 reads CATSRDLAGGEPQHF. CDR3 DNA: TGTGCCACCAGCAGAGATCTGGCAGGGGGCGAACCCCAGCATTTT. V gene TRBV15 combines with J gene TRBJ1-5, with 8 bases fitting TRBD1. The CDR3 loop spans 15 amino acids. With 0 bases clipped from V and 10 bases from J, the junction kept 8 bases outside the gene matches. Germline V gene data show CDR1 as LNHNV and CDR2 as YYDKDF (reference sequence).

The chain joins TRBV7-9 to TRBJ2-3; D unclear. This CDR3 contains 14 residues. Germline-derived CDR1 and CDR2 are SEHNR and FQNEAQ (reference sequence). V was clipped by 2 bases and J by 4 bases, with 10 bases between them. DNA for the CDR3: TGTGCCAGCAGCTTACGGTCAGGTCCAGATACGCAGTATTTT. Protein: CASSLRSGPDTQYF.

J is TRBJ2-7 and V is TRBV29-1; 12 bases line up with TRBD2. V was pared by 6 bases and J by 2 bases, with 2 bases of the junction left unmatched. CDR1 is SQVTM, CDR2 ANQGSEA, per germline. The CDR3 spans 13 residues. The CDR3 DNA is TGCAGCGTGTGGACTAGCGGGACCTACGAGCAGTACTTC. Amino acids: CSVWTSGTYEQYF.

The genes are TRBV19 and TRBJ2-7; the D gene is possibly TRBD2 (6 bases). There are 13 residues in the CDR3. The germline V and J ends were trimmed by 6 bases and 6 bases, with 15 bases remaining between them. Germline CDR1 LNHDA, CDR2 SQIVND (reference sequence). CDR3 residues: CASSRDGLLEQYF. The CDR3 nucleotides are TGTGCCAGTAGCCGGGACGGACTACTCGAGCAGTACTTC.

The J gene is TRBJ2-3, the V gene TRBV13; TRBD2 aligns across 13 bases. CDR3 length: 17 residues. Germline CDR1 reads PRHDT; CDR2 reads FYEKMQ (reference sequence). V lost 1 base to trimming and J lost 3 bases; unmatched junction nucleotides: 4. Here the CDR3 DNA reads TGTGCCAGCAGCTTAGTCGGACTAGCGGGAGATACAGATACGCAGTATTTT. Encoded protein: CASSLVGLAGDTDTQYF.

This rearrangement joins TRBV5-4 to TRBJ2-3, with TRBD2 matching over 9 bases. The V segment lost 4 bases and the J segment 0 bases; nucleotides outside the gene matches: 9. The V gene's germline CDR1 is SGHNT and CDR2 YYREEE (reference sequence). The CDR3 has 17 amino acids. The CDR3 sequence: CASSKPASGISTDTQYF. The DNA of the CDR3 is TGTGCCAGCAGCAAGCCCGCTAGCGGGATTAGCACAGATACGCAGTATTTT.

This clone was recorded a few times. This sequence joins TRBV10-1 and TRBJ2-1; D is possibly TRBD1 (6 bases). Germline CDR1 is WNHNN and CDR2 is SYGVQD (reference sequence). This CDR3 is built from 15 residues. The ends were cut back, 3 bases at V and 6 bases at J, with 15 bases in the middle. CDR3: CASSERRGSINEQFF. CDR3 DNA sequence: TGCGCCAGCAGTGAACGAAGGGGGTCGATCAATGAGCAGTTCTTC.

This sequence joins TRBV7-2 and TRBJ2-1; possibly TRBD1 for D (6 bases). V lost 1 base, J lost 7 bases, and 11 bases lay in between. This CDR3 is 14 amino acids long. Germline V CDR1 and CDR2: SGHTA, FQGNSA. CDR3 sequence: CASSLVGTKNEQFF. The CDR3 nucleotides are TGTGCCAGCAGCTTAGTGGGGACAAAAAATGAGCAGTTCTTC.

The gene calls are TRBV11-3 and TRBJ2-3; 7 nucleotides align to TRBD2. Germline-derived CDR1 and CDR2 are SGHNT and YENEEA. This CDR3 region has 15 residues. J lost 2 bases, V lost 1 base, and 3 bases had no gene match. CDR3 coding DNA: TGTGCCAGCAGCTTAGGCGGGAGAACCACAGATACGCAGTATTTT. It encodes CASSLGGRTTDTQYF.

V gene TRBV5-5 combines with J gene TRBJ1-3; 8 bases are shared with TRBD1. Germline trimming cut 3 bases from V and 1 base from J; bases unmatched to any gene: 6. Looked up from germline, CDR1 is SGHKS and CDR2 is YYEKEE (reference sequence). The length of the CDR3 is 16 residues. The CDR3 DNA reads as TGTGCCAGCAGCTCGACCGGGACAGGATCTGGAAACACCATATATTTT. Amino acids: CASSSTGTGSGNTIYF.

The chain uses TRBV5-1 and TRBJ2-7; 12 bases fit TRBD2. From germline, CDR1 is SGHRS and CDR2 YFSETQ. V was clipped by 2 bases and J by 7 bases; unmatched bases: 4. CDR3 length equals 14 residues. The CDR3: CASSLILAGGEQYF. The CDR3 DNA is TGCGCCAGCAGCTTAATACTAGCGGGAGGTGAGCAGTACTTC. The variable domain in full, with the rest retrieved from reference TRBV5-1 and TRBJ2-7, is KAGVTQTPRYLIKTRGQQVTLSCSPISGHRSVSWYQQTPGQGLQFLFEYFSETQRNKGNFPGRFSGRQFSNSRSEMNVSTLELGDSALYLCASSLILAGGEQYFGPGTRLTVT.